Reported below is one T cell receptor (beta chain). The antigen remains undetermined. Every donor was a Caucasian adult from Nashville, Tennessee. Unmatched junction bases numbered 7, after V lost 1 base and J lost 3 bases. This CDR3 is built from 16 residues. Germline CDR1 and CDR2: SGHVS and FQNEAQ. The input for sorted-subset replicate PCRs was 150 to 200 ng DNA, some 28,000 T cell genomes. Data came from immunoSEQ multiplex PCR; TCRdb stores just in-frame clones and leaves some out. The sample yields millions of clones, 80% to 95% seen once. The data stem from a study of shared clonotypes between healthy human individuals. The study's findings and limits: Lower generation probabilities were found for non-shared clonotypes than for those shared by all four donors.

The specimen sequenced was naive CD4+ T cells from PBMCs. The subset: CD45RA+ positively selected. This TCR was sampled from a man aged 18 to 29 in good health. Some clones in this sample may be carry-over from other donors' samples. The V gene is TRBV7-8, the J gene TRBJ2-7, with 9 positions matching TRBD2. CDR3 DNA sequence: TGTGCCAGCAGCTTAGGGATCCCGACTAGCGGCTACGAGCAGTACTTC. It is translated as CASSLGIPTSGYEQYF. The full variable domain, rest sourced from reference TRBV7-8 and TRBJ2-7, is GAGVSQSPRYKVAKRGQDVALRCDPISGHVSLFWYQQALGQGPEFLTYFQNEAQLDKSGLPSDRFFAERPEGSVSTLKIQRTQQEDSAVYLCASSLGIPTSGYEQYFGPGTRLTVT.